This TCR beta chain was captured in a study of human T cells and chemical hapten exposure. This clonotype was detected ten times or more. TCRdb passed the RACE reads through MiXCR, listing each CDR3 protein once. The table has about 120,000 distinct CDR3 sequences, about 12% seen once. This CDR3 contains 17 residues. Germline V gene sequence: CDR1 SGHTA, CDR2 FQGNSA. The V and J ends lost 1 base and 3 bases, in that order; junction bases with no gene match: 9. Time point of the sample: patch test 1, 2 weeks after DPC sensitization. As to treatment: therapeutic diphenylcyclopropenone sensitization with weekly scalp DPC.

The sample in question was whole blood, obtained in connection with sensitization to the hapten diphenylcyclopropenone (DPC). This receptor was obtained from a woman aged 50 to 60 with alopecia areata. Some clones in this sample may be carry-over from other donors' samples. The V call is TRBV7-2, the J call TRBJ2-3; 8 positions agree with TRBD2. The CDR3 loop reads CASSLGAGRGATDTQYF. DNA for the CDR3: TGTGCCAGCAGCTTAGGCGCTGGGCGGGGGGCGACAGATACGCAGTATTTT.